This TCR beta chain was sequenced during a study of OX40 agonist ivuxolimab in advanced cancers. Study background: Every 2 weeks, patients got intravenous ivuxolimab at one of six dose levels (0.01-10 mg/kg). Study-level results: CD4+ and CD8+ blood T cells expanded clonally by week 6 at 0.1 to 3.0 mg/kg.

By share, this clone ranks as medium-sized (0.01 to 0.1%). Its cognate antigen is unknown. Autoimmune disease history or systemic immunosuppression meant exclusion. The investigators sampled blood at baseline, at cycle 4 day 1, and at cycle 7 day 1. Germline loops: CDR1 KGHSH, CDR2 LQKENI. The CDR3 consists of 16 residues. V shed 2 bases and J shed 6 bases, with 14 bases lying between them. Only in-frame clones appear in the TCRdb table, and some are missing; sequencing was by immunoSEQ multiplex PCR. The sample gives some 55,000 clones, nearly 80% of which show up once; 2% to 3% is in the top ten. The chain recombines TRBV18 with TRBJ1-6; D remains unclear. The TCR sequence derives from an adult with an advanced solid tumor such as melanoma, head and neck, liver or kidney cancer. Material: CD4+ or CD8+ T cells sorted from blood, obtained in a trial of the OX40 agonist ivuxolimab. The CDR3 DNA sequence: TGTGCCAGCTCACCAGAGAGAGGGAATGGTAATTCACCCCTCCACTTT. Protein product: CASSPERGNGNSPLHF. The full variable domain, with the rest looked up from reference TRBV18 and TRBJ1-6, is NAGVMQNPRHLVRRRGQEARLRCSPMKGHSHVYWYRQLPEEGLKFMVYLQKENIIDESGMPKERFSAEFPKEGPSILRIQQVVRGDSAAYFCASSPERGNGNSPLHFGNGTRLTVT.